This TCR beta chain was documented in a study of T-cell memory formation after mild COVID-19. Trimming took 1 base from V and 1 from J, leaving 9 bases between them. CDR1 and CDR2 from the germline V gene are SGHRS and YFSETQ. CDR3 length equals 14 residues. Amplification by 5'RACE using constant-segment primers produced TCR alpha and TCR beta cDNA libraries that carried sample barcodes and UMIs. TCRdb reprocessed the 5' RACE reads with MiXCR, giving one entry per CDR3 protein. The sample has under 200,000 distinct CDR3 sequences, 30% to 35% seen once. The J gene is TRBJ2-7, the V gene TRBV5-1; perhaps TRBD2 as D (5 bases). The sample consisted of PBMCs or a T cell subset sorted from them (not recorded which). The receptor's source is an adult woman who had mild COVID-19 (a few samples of this study predate the infection). Cell type and time point are not known. CDR3 DNA sequence: TGCGCCAGCAGCTTGAGCGGCGATTCCTACGAGCAGTACTTC. This encodes CASSLSGDSYEQYF.